These 17 T cell receptor beta chains share one sample of origin, sequenced in a study of T cell responses to AZD1222 COVID-19 vaccine. Data came from immunoSEQ multiplex PCR; TCRdb stores just in-frame clones and leaves some out. The table shows some 130,000 clones, with roughly 84% occurring only once. Specimen: peripheral blood, collected on day 0 of AZD1222 vaccination. The receptors were gathered from an adult in good health.

The chain uses TRBV24-1 and TRBJ1-2; a possible D gene is TRBD1 (6 bases). From germline, CDR1 is KGHDR and CDR2 SFDVKD. V was clipped by 7 bases and J by 8 bases, with 16 bases between them. The CDR3 loop spans 13 amino acids. The CDR3 DNA is TGTGCCACCAGGGAGACGGGACAAGGAGGCTACACCTTC. Translated: CATRETGQGGYTF.

The gene calls are TRBV15 and TRBJ2-1, with a possible D match to TRBD2 (7 bases). V dropped 0 bases and J dropped 6 bases, with 15 bases sitting between them. This CDR3 comprises 16 residues. Germline CDR1 LNHNV, CDR2 YYDKDF (reference sequence). The CDR3 DNA reads as TGTGCCACCAGCAGAGATCTGGCGGGGGCTGTCAATGAGCAGTTCTTC. Translating it yields CATSRDLAGAVNEQFF.

This rearrangement joins TRBV5-1 to TRBJ1-4; D possibly corresponds to TRBD1 (6 bases). V lost 3 bases and J lost 6, with 15 bases in between. This CDR3 has 15 residues. The germline V gene has CDR1 SGHRS and CDR2 YFSETQ. CDR3 DNA sequence: TGCGCCAGCAGCTCTGCGGGCAGGGGAGATGAAAAACTGTTTTTT. Protein sequence: CASSSAGRGDEKLFF. The complete variable domain, with remaining parts taken from reference TRBV5-1 and TRBJ1-4, reads KAGVTQTPRYLIKTRGQQVTLSCSPISGHRSVSWYQQTPGQGLQFLFEYFSETQRNKGNFPGRFSGRQFSNSRSEMNVSTLELGDSALYLCASSSAGRGDEKLFFGSGTQLSVL.

This clone was detected only once. The chain combines TRBV6-5 with TRBJ2-1, with no clear D. This CDR3 has 13 amino acids. In germline, CDR1 is MNHEY, CDR2 SVGAGI. With 2 bases removed from V and 4 bases from J, the gap between germline ends came to 6 bases. CDR3 coding DNA: TGTGCCAGCAGTTACGGGCCATACAATGAGCAGTTCTTC. Translation: CASSYGPYNEQFF.

The V gene is TRBV2, the J gene TRBJ1-6, with a weak D call TRBD1 (5 bases). Germline V CDR1 and CDR2: SNHLY, FYNNEI. The V end was cut by 6 bases, the J end by 9 bases, with 21 bases between. The CDR3 runs 16 residues. CDR3 residues: CASRLNPAGAGSPLHF. The CDR3, as DNA: TGTGCCAGCAGACTAAACCCCGCCGGGGCTGGTTCACCCCTCCACTTT.

The J gene is TRBJ1-5, the V gene TRBV3-1 (or the pseudogene TRBV3-2), with D tentatively TRBD1 (6 bases). In germline, CDR1 is LGHDT, CDR2 YNNKEL (reference sequence). V was clipped by 5 bases and J by 6 bases, with 11 bases between them. The CDR3 runs 13 residues. The CDR3 here is CASSASTGQPQHF. Written as DNA, the CDR3 is TGTGCCAGCAGCGCCTCGACAGGTCAGCCCCAGCATTTT.

J is TRBJ2-5 and V is TRBV18; D is uncertain. V lost 4 bases to trimming and J lost 4 bases, with 13 bases between them. The CDR3 is 14 amino acids. Germline assignment: CDR1 KGHSH and CDR2 LQKENI. CDR3 bases: TGTGCCAGCTCACTGGGGTTTAATCTAGAGACCCAGTACTTC. It translates to CASSLGFNLETQYF.

The chain recombines TRBV28 with TRBJ1-2, with unresolved D. This CDR3 comprises 13 residues. Germline lookup yields CDR1 MDHEN and CDR2 SYDVKM. Trimming left V 2 bases short and J 6 bases short, with 10 bases between. CDR3 loop: CASSLIRSDGYTF. As DNA, the CDR3 is TGTGCCAGCAGTTTAATCAGAAGCGATGGCTACACCTTC.

CDR3 sequence: CASSLVRNTIYF. CDR3 nucleotides: TGTGCCAGCAGCTTAGTACGAAACACCATATATTTT. The rearrangement uses TRBV7-2 and TRBJ1-3; no firm D call. CDR1 is SGHTA and CDR2 is FQGNSA in the germline V gene. The ends were cut back, 1 base at V and 5 bases at J, with 3 bases in the middle. CDR3 length: 12 residues.

The rearrangement uses TRBV10-1 and TRBJ2-1; the match to TRBD2 covers 13 bases. The length of the CDR3 is 14 residues. The germline V gene has CDR1 WNHNN and CDR2 SYGVQD (reference sequence). With 4 bases clipped from V and 7 bases from J, the junction kept 1 base outside the gene matches. The CDR3, as DNA: TGCGCCAGCAGTGGGACTAGCGGGGGAAATGAGCAGTTCTTC. It specifies CASSGTSGGNEQFF.

The chain links TRBV4-1 to TRBJ1-5, with 9 nucleotides matching TRBD1. Germline lookup yields CDR1 MGHRA and CDR2 YSYEKL. The junction had 3 bases not matched to a gene; V was cut back by 0 bases and J by 3 bases. The CDR3 runs 16 residues. The CDR3 nucleotides are TGCGCCAGCAGCCAAGATGGACAGGGGTTCAATCAGCCCCAGCATTTT. Its protein is CASSQDGQGFNQPQHF.

The rearrangement uses TRBV5-4 and TRBJ1-5; weak D call: TRBD1 (6 bases). V was clipped by 5 bases and J by 5 bases, with 14 bases between them. The CDR3 loop spans 14 amino acids. Germline-derived CDR1 and CDR2 are SGHNT and YYREEE (reference sequence). The CDR3 is CASSRGTNDQPQHF. The CDR3 region has the DNA TGTGCCAGCAGTCGCGGGACAAATGATCAGCCCCAGCATTTT.

J is TRBJ2-3 and V is TRBV3-1 (or the pseudogene TRBV3-2), with TRBD2 identical over 7 bases. Germline assignment: CDR1 LGHDT and CDR2 YNNKEL (reference sequence). V was pared by 4 bases and J by 4 bases, with 2 bases of the junction left unmatched. The CDR3 runs 13 residues. The CDR3 nucleotides are TGTGCCAGCAGCCGGGGGGGGGCAGATACGCAGTATTTT. Translated, it gives CASSRGGADTQYF.

The V gene is TRBV7-9, the J gene TRBJ1-6, with TRBD1 as a possible D gene (5 bases). Germline CDR1 reads SEHNR; CDR2 reads FQNEAQ (reference sequence). The ends were cut back, 0 bases at V and 5 bases at J, with 14 bases in the middle. The length of the CDR3 is 17 residues. The CDR3 sequence is CASSLAPLSRDNSPLHF. CDR3 in DNA: TGTGCCAGCAGCTTAGCCCCACTCTCCAGGGATAATTCACCCCTCCACTTT. Looking up the rest from reference TRBV7-9 and TRBJ1-6 gives the full variable domain: DTGVSQNPRHKITKRGQNVTFRCDPISEHNRLYWYRQTLGQGPEFLTYFQNEAQLEKSRLLSDRFSAERPKGSFSTLEIQRTEQGDSAMYLCASSLAPLSRDNSPLHFGNGTRLTVT.

The rearrangement links TRBV28 to TRBJ1-2, with D possibly TRBD1 on 6 matching bases. CDR3 length equals 16 residues. The germline V gene encodes CDR1 MDHEN and CDR2 SYDVKM. V lost 7 bases and J 4 bases, leaving 22 bases between the germline ends. The CDR3 reads CASTPRKGQGTYGYTF. The DNA of the CDR3 is TGTGCCAGCACCCCCCGAAAGGGGCAGGGGACCTATGGCTACACCTTC.

The rearrangement links TRBV28 to TRBJ1-2; possible D gene TRBD1, 5 bases. Germline V gene sequence: CDR1 MDHEN, CDR2 SYDVKM. The CDR3 sequence is 14 residues long. Trimming removed 7 bases from V and 4 bases from J, with 16 bases in between. In DNA form, the CDR3 reads TGTGCCAGCACCCGGGGCGCGGACATCTATGGCTACACCTTC. Amino acid sequence: CASTRGADIYGYTF.

This clone was picked up one time. The rearrangement links TRBV24-1 to TRBJ1-5; 9 positions match TRBD1. The CDR3 loop spans 13 amino acids. Germline V CDR1 and CDR2: KGHDR, SFDVKD. J gave up 9 bases and V 5 bases, and 4 bases lay outside the gene matches. The CDR3 DNA follows: TGTGCCACCAGTGGACAGGGGGTAAGGCCCCAGCATTTT. Translating gives CATSGQGVRPQHF.